The clone carrying this TCR beta chain occurred a few times. This sample is part of a study of cytomegalovirus exposure and HLA in healthy donors. Both 60 Vbeta primers and 13 Jbeta primers went into the PCR. Produced via immunoSEQ multiplex PCR; TCRdb's table is partial and in-frame only. This table holds some 130,000 clones, approximately 86% found once. The TCR was taken from a boy younger than 18 in good health and CMV-seronegative. Sequenced sample: PBMCs.

The CDR3 region is CASPTPAPHQPQHF. CDR3 in DNA: TGTGCCAGTCCGACACCCGCCCCACATCAGCCCCAGCATTTT. The V gene is TRBV21-1, the J gene TRBJ1-5; TRBD1 reflects the table's D call only, with no check against the DNA. TRBV21-1 is assigned pseudogene status. This CDR3 is 14 amino acids long.